This T cell receptor (beta chain) comes out of a study of CD8+ T cells in alopecia areata. Reverse transcription of extracted RNA yielded cDNA, which provided the sequencing template. Profiled with immunoSEQ multiplex PCR; TCRdb holds only in-frame clones, not every one. This sample yields hundreds of thousands of clones, of which approximately 61% are seen a single time; under 0.5% belongs to the top ten. CDR1 is GTSNPN, CDR2 SVGIG, per germline (reference sequence). The ends were cut back, 0 bases at V and 3 bases at J, with 15 bases in the middle. This CDR3 is built from 15 residues. This sample comprised CD4+ T cells sorted from blood, obtained at week 0. This sequence joins TRBV30 and TRBJ2-7, with D tentatively TRBD1 or TRBD2 (5 bases each). This TCR derives from a human donor with alopecia areata. The DNA of the CDR3 is TGTGCCTGGAGTGTGAGGGGCCAGGGAAACTACGAGCAGTACTTC. Residues: CAWSVRGQGNYEQYF. The full variable domain, completed using reference TRBV30 and TRBJ2-7, is SQTIHQWPATLVQPVGSPLSLECTVEGTSNPNLYWYRQAAGRGLQLLFYSVGIGQISSEVPQNLSASRPQDRQFILSSKKLLLSDSGFYLCAWSVRGQGNYEQYFGPGTRLTVT.